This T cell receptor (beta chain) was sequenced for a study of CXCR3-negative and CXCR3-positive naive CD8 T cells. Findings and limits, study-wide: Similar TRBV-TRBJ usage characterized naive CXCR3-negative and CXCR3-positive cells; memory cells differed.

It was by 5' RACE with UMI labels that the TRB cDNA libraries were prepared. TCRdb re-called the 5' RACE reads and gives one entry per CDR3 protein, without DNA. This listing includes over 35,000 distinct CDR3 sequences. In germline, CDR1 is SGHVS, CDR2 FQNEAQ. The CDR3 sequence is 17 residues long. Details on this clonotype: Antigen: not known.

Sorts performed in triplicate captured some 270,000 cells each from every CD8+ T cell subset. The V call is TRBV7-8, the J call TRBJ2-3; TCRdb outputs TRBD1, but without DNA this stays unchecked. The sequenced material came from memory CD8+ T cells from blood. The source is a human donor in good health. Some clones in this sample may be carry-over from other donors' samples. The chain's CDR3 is CASSVNRGSTSTDTQYF.